This TCR beta chain was obtained from a study of shared clonotypes between healthy human individuals. The wider study: The plates for each donor numbered three CD4 naive, three CD4 memory, two CD8 naive and one CD8 memory.

The germline V gene has CDR1 KGHSH and CDR2 LQKENI. V gave up 3 bases and J gave up 2 bases; unmatched junction bases: 5. The CDR3 consists of 17 residues. The data were produced by immunoSEQ multiplex PCR, yet TCRdb's version contains in-frame clones alone and is incomplete. The sample shows a few hundred thousand clones, 96% of them seen only once. The chain couples TRBV18 to TRBJ2-6; 9 bases fit TRBD1. The receptor comes from a man aged 25-45 years in good health. Sequenced: memory CD8+ T cells sorted from blood. Subset indicated: CD45RO+ cells pooled with CCR7-negative TemRA cells. CDR3 loop: CASSPWTGVAGANVLTF. CDR3 nucleotide sequence: TGTGCCAGCTCACCGTGGACAGGGGTCGCTGGGGCCAACGTCCTGACTTTC. Complete variable domain (other parts from reference TRBV18 and TRBJ2-6): NAGVMQNPRHLVRRRGQEARLRCSPMKGHSHVYWYRQLPEEGLKFMVYLQKENIIDESGMPKERFSAEFPKEGPSILRIQQVVRGDSAAYFCASSPWTGVAGANVLTFGAGSRLTVL.